This TCR beta chain was documented in a study of T-cell memory formation after mild COVID-19. About the research overall: TCR clusters were mostly confined to one donor each. Study-wide results and caveats: Clones contracting across day 15 to 85 had a balanced CD4/CD8 profile; later expanding clones leaned CD4+.

Germline CDR1 reads LNHDA; CDR2 reads SQIVND (reference sequence). The CDR3 has 16 residues. The junction had 10 bases not matched to a gene; V was cut back by 8 bases and J by 0 bases. TCRdb independently ran MiXCR on the 5' RACE reads; one entry per CDR3 protein. The table has tens of thousands of distinct CDR3 sequences, over 9% seen once. Only a few counts were recorded for this clonotype. The target antigen is unknown. The TCR comes from an adult woman who had mild COVID-19 (a few samples of this study predate the infection). Cell type and time point are not known. The V and J genes are TRBV19 and TRBJ2-1; TRBD2 matches at 7 bases. The sequenced sample was PBMCs or a T cell subset sorted from them (not recorded which). The CDR3 spells CASWGRGGSSYNEQFF. CDR3 sequence (DNA): TGTGCCAGTTGGGGTAGGGGCGGGAGCTCCTACAATGAGCAGTTCTTC.